A single sample gave rise to the 6 T cell receptor beta chains below, sequenced in a study of OX40 agonist ivuxolimab in advanced cancers. The data were produced by immunoSEQ multiplex PCR, yet TCRdb's version contains in-frame clones alone and is incomplete. The sample has 81,000 or so clones, roughly nine tenths seen once. Sequencing was performed on CD4+ or CD8+ T cells sorted from blood, taken in a trial of the OX40 agonist ivuxolimab. The receptors come from an adult with an advanced solid tumor such as melanoma, head and neck, liver or kidney cancer.

The rearrangement uses TRBV28 and TRBJ1-4, with D hard to call. V was cut by 6 bases and J by 0 bases, with 5 bases left in between. Per the germline V gene, CDR1 is MDHEN and CDR2 is SYDVKM. CDR3 length: 13 amino acids. The CDR3 nucleotides read TGTGCCAGCAGACCTGCAACTAATGAAAAACTGTTTTTT. Protein sequence: CASRPATNEKLFF. The whole variable domain, filled in from reference TRBV28 and TRBJ1-4, reads DVKVTQSSRYLVKRTGEKVFLECVQDMDHENMFWYRQDPGLGLRLIYFSYDVKMKEKGDIPEGYSVSREKKERFSLILESASTNQTSMYLCASRPATNEKLFFGSGTQLSVL.

This clone came up a few times. The gene calls are TRBV2 and TRBJ2-7; a weak D match, TRBD1 (6 bases). V was cut by 4 bases and J by 6 bases, with 7 bases left in between. Germline V gene lookup returns CDR1 SNHLY and CDR2 FYNNEI. The CDR3 extends over 11 amino acids. The DNA of the CDR3 is TGTGCCAGCAGTGCCAGGGGCGAGCAGTACGTC. Encoded protein: CASSARGEQYV.

In DNA form, the CDR3 reads TGTGCCAGCAGCCAGGTGGCCTATAGCACAGATACGCAGTATTTT. Protein sequence: CASSQVAYSTDTQYF. The rearrangement uses TRBV27 and TRBJ2-3; D is unclear. Per the germline V gene, CDR1 is MNHEY and CDR2 is SMNVEV (reference sequence). The length of the CDR3 is 15 residues. V dropped 6 bases and J dropped 0 bases, with 13 bases sitting between them.

The chain links TRBV4-3 to TRBJ2-1, with TRBD2 matching over 8 bases. This CDR3 comprises 17 residues. Germline CDR1 is LGHNA and CDR2 is YSLEER. Losses at the gene ends were 0 bases for V and 1 base for J; bases not matched to a gene: 5. CDR3 sequence (DNA): TGCGCCAGCAGCCAAGAGGTCTTAGCGGGATCCTACAATGAGCAGTTCTTC. It specifies CASSQEVLAGSYNEQFF.

The chain couples TRBV28 to TRBJ1-1; no clear D. Germline CDR1 MDHEN, CDR2 SYDVKM. Trimming left V 2 bases short and J 6 bases short, with 4 bases between. The CDR3 totals 11 residues. The CDR3 sequence is CASSLAAEAFF. CDR3 nucleotides: TGTGCCAGCAGTTTAGCCGCTGAAGCTTTCTTT.

This chain uses TRBV30 with TRBJ2-1; maybe TRBD2 (5 bases). This CDR3 has 14 residues. Per germline, CDR1 GTSNPN and CDR2 SVGIG (reference sequence). Between the trimmed V and J ends, which lost 2 bases and 2 bases, there was a span of 10 bases. The CDR3 nucleotides read TGTGCCTGGAGTTGGGAGCCTCCCTACAATGAGCAGTTCTTC. This translates into CAWSWEPPYNEQFF.